This TCR beta chain was identified in a study of a mutant IDH1 vaccine in newly diagnosed glioma. Study background: Scheduled at week 35, visit V12 preceded visit V13, held at week 47.

The sample's time point: week 47, end of study. A 20-mer mutant IDH1 peptide at 300 ug was injected subcutaneously with topical imiquimod. Profiling relied on immunoSEQ multiplex PCR, and the TCRdb table lists in-frame clones only, not all of them. Of over 30,000 clones in the sample, 80% to 95% were seen once. Unmatched junction bases numbered 14, after V lost 8 bases and J lost 8 bases. CDR3 length: 15 amino acids. CDR1 SNHLY and CDR2 FYNNEI come from the germline V gene. With respect to this clone: Its antigen is not known.

Sequenced here: PBMCs, sampled from a glioma patient whose treatment included an IDH1 peptide vaccine. The TCR was taken from a woman in her thirties or forties with glioma. J is TRBJ2-3 and V is TRBV2, with 9 positions matching TRBD2. The CDR3 here is CASHEVGGGAGTQYF. Here the CDR3 DNA reads TGTGCCAGCCATGAGGTTGGCGGGGGGGCAGGTACGCAGTATTTT.